The next 20 T cell receptor beta chains were all read from a single sample in a study of cytomegalovirus exposure and HLA in healthy donors. This PCR relied on a set of 60 Vbeta primers and 13 Jbeta primers. The assay was immunoSEQ multiplex PCR, and TCRdb's table has in-frame clones only and misses some. In the table there are tens of thousands of clones, less than 75% of which are singletons. The sequenced material came from PBMCs. The receptors here all came from a man under 40 in good health and CMV-seropositive.

J is TRBJ2-5 and V is TRBV6-1, with D unresolved. Germline CDR1 MNHNS, CDR2 SASEGT. Trimming pared 6 bases from V and 4 bases from J, leaving 9 bases between. The CDR3 extends over 12 amino acids. This chain's CDR3 is CASSQLGETQYF. For the CDR3, the DNA is TGTGCCAGCAGCCAGCTAGGAGAGACCCAGTACTTC.

The rearrangement joins TRBV11-2 to TRBJ2-5, with TRBD1 matching over 7 bases. V shed 1 base, J shed 4 bases, and the junction held 6 bases outside the gene matches. The CDR3 totals 15 residues. Germline CDR1 and CDR2: SGHAT and FQNNGV. CDR3 coding DNA: TGTGCCAGCAGCTTAGTAGGGGGCGCGGGAGAGACCCAGTACTTC. Its protein product is CASSLVGGAGETQYF.

The chain carries TRBV9 and TRBJ1-3; D is unresolved. V was trimmed by 0 bases and J by 0 bases, leaving 10 bases between them. The length of the CDR3 is 16 residues. CDR1 is SGDLS and CDR2 is YYNGEE in the germline V gene. The CDR3 reads CASSVVPQSSGNTIYF. CDR3 DNA: TGTGCCAGCAGCGTAGTTCCACAGTCCTCTGGAAACACCATATATTTT.

This clone was observed a handful of times. The J gene is TRBJ2-7, the V gene TRBV2; perhaps TRBD1 as D (6 bases). CDR1 and CDR2 from the germline V gene are SNHLY and FYNNEI. The CDR3 is 15 amino acids. Trimming shortened V by 2 bases and J by 6 bases, and 17 bases separated the two germline ends. CDR3 bases: TGTGCCAGCAGTGAACTCGACAGGCCCAAAGTCGAGCAGTACTTC. It is translated as CASSELDRPKVEQYF.

This clone came up a few times. The rearrangement uses TRBV19 and TRBJ2-2; D gene unclear. CDR3 length equals 13 residues. V was clipped by 7 bases and J by 4 bases, with 10 bases between them. Germline V gene data show CDR1 as LNHDA and CDR2 as SQIVND (reference sequence). The DNA for the CDR3 is TGTGCCAGTACCCCGTGGCCCACCGGGGAGCTGTTTTTT. It yields the protein CASTPWPTGELFF.

The chain employs TRBV11-3 and TRBJ2-1; D call uncertain. Germline lookup yields CDR1 SGHNT and CDR2 YENEEA. V was cut by 0 bases and J by 2 bases, with 5 bases left in between. The length of the CDR3 is 14 residues. The CDR3 DNA reads TGTGCCAGCAGCTTAGATTTAGCCTACAATGAGCAGTTCTTC. It translates to CASSLDLAYNEQFF.

The chain links TRBV10-3 to TRBJ2-5; D possibly corresponds to TRBD2 (7 bases). CDR1 and CDR2 (germline): ENHRY, SYGVKD. The ends were cut back, 6 bases at V and 11 bases at J, with 22 bases in the middle. CDR3 length: 14 residues. In DNA, the CDR3 is TGTGCCATCAGCGATTCTGGGGGGGCGCATGAGCAGTACTTC. This gives the protein CAISDSGGAHEQYF.

V is TRBV18 and J is TRBJ1-4; a weak D match, TRBD1 (6 bases). The CDR3 consists of 19 residues. CDR1 and CDR2 (germline): KGHSH, LQKENI. The V end lost 4 bases, the J end lost 0 bases, and 21 bases lay between the germline ends. CDR3 sequence reads: CASSQEEQGRFATNEKLFF. CDR3 DNA: TGTGCCAGCTCACAAGAAGAACAGGGACGGTTTGCAACTAATGAAAAACTGTTTTTT.

The rearrangement links TRBV19 to TRBJ2-3; 9 positions match TRBD1. The V gene end was trimmed by 6 bases and the J gene end by 5 bases; junction bases not matched to a gene: 12. CDR3 size: 16 residues. Per germline, CDR1 LNHDA and CDR2 SQIVND (reference sequence). CDR3 coding DNA: TGTGCCAGTAGCCCGAGGGGGACAGGGCGTAGAGATACGCAGTATTTT. Translating gives CASSPRGTGRRDTQYF. Using reference TRBV19 and TRBJ2-3 for the parts outside the CDR3, the full variable domain is DGGITQSPKYLFRKEGQNVTLSCEQNLNHDAMYWYRQDPGQGLRLIYYSQIVNDFQKGDIAEGYSVSREKKESFPLTVTSAQKNPTAFYLCASSPRGTGRRDTQYFGPGTRLTVL.

This clone was seen only a few times. The chain has TRBV4-2 and TRBJ2-5, with a tentative D call TRBD1 (5 bases). V was cut by 1 base and J by 4 bases, with 13 bases left in between. Germline V gene data show CDR1 as LGHNA and CDR2 as YNFKEQ. This CDR3 contains 15 residues. CDR3: CASSQGARETETQYF. The DNA for the CDR3 is TGTGCCAGCAGCCAAGGGGCCAGGGAAACAGAGACCCAGTACTTC.

The chain is built from TRBV2 and TRBJ2-7; 12 nucleotides line up with TRBD1. J gave up 5 bases and V 6 bases, and 5 bases lay outside the gene matches. The V gene's germline CDR1 is SNHLY and CDR2 FYNNEI. This CDR3 is built from 14 residues. The CDR3 loop reads CASRRDRGRDEQYF. CDR3 bases: TGTGCCAGCAGAAGGGACAGGGGGCGGGACGAGCAGTACTTC.

This CDR3 reads CASSLWAGKNTGELFF. CDR3 nucleotide sequence: TGTGCCAGCAGCTTGTGGGCCGGGAAGAACACCGGGGAGCTGTTTTTT. The rearrangement joins TRBV5-4 to TRBJ2-2, with D tentatively TRBD2 (5 bases). Trimming stripped 1 base from V and 1 base from J, with 11 bases between. Germline V CDR1 and CDR2: SGHNT, YYREEE (reference sequence). CDR3 length: 16 amino acids.

This clone qualifies as medium-sized. The CDR3 DNA follows: TGTGCCAGCAGCGCCTTCGGGGGAACTGAAGCTTTCTTT. Translation gives CASSAFGGTEAFF. The J gene is TRBJ1-1, the V gene TRBV6-1; perhaps TRBD1 as D (5 bases). Germline V gene data show CDR1 as MNHNS and CDR2 as SASEGT. Trimming took off 6 bases at V and 5 bases at J, with 13 bases between the two ends. The CDR3 runs to 13 residues.

This chain uses TRBV15 with TRBJ2-3; the D is unclear. CDR3 size: 14 residues. Per germline, CDR1 LNHNV and CDR2 YYDKDF (reference sequence). V was shortened by 5 bases and J by 1 base, with 10 bases between the two germline ends. Written as DNA, the CDR3 is TGTGCCACCAGCGAACAGACGCGCACAGATACGCAGTATTTT. This translates into CATSEQTRTDTQYF.

V gene TRBV11-2 combines with J gene TRBJ2-3, with D possibly being TRBD2 (5 bases). The germline CDR1 and CDR2 sequences are SGHAT and FQNNGV. The V gene lost 3 bases and the J gene lost 6 bases, with 19 bases spanning the gap. This CDR3 is built from 16 residues. CDR3 protein: CASSFGAVSGLDTQYF. CDR3 coding DNA: TGTGCCAGCAGCTTCGGAGCGGTCTCCGGGCTTGATACGCAGTATTTT.

The chain is built from TRBV5-6 and TRBJ2-5, with 10 bases matching TRBD1. Germline loops: CDR1 SGHDT, CDR2 YYEEEE. This CDR3 comprises 16 residues. After removal of 4 bases from V and 2 bases from J, the junction contained 8 bases not matched to a gene. Here the CDR3 DNA reads TGTGCCAGCAGCCCCGGGACAGGGGTTTTGCAAGAGACCCAGTACTTC. It yields the protein CASSPGTGVLQETQYF. The variable domain in full, with the rest retrieved from reference TRBV5-6 and TRBJ2-5, is DAGVTQSPTHLIKTRGQQVTLRCSPKSGHDTVSWYQQALGQGPQFIFQYYEEEERQRGNFPDRFSGHQFPNYSSELNVNALLLGDSALYLCASSPGTGVLQETQYFGPGTRLLVL.

V is TRBV19 and J is TRBJ2-3; TRBD1 is a possible D gene (5 bases). V dropped 3 bases and J dropped 0 bases, with 13 bases sitting between them. The CDR3 loop spans 16 amino acids. Per germline, CDR1 LNHDA and CDR2 SQIVND (reference sequence). The CDR3 loop is CASSIRQNPSTDTQYF. The CDR3 DNA reads TGTGCCAGTAGTATTAGACAGAACCCTAGCACAGATACGCAGTATTTT. Based on the CDR3 plus reference TRBV19 and TRBJ2-3, the full variable domain is DGGITQSPKYLFRKEGQNVTLSCEQNLNHDAMYWYRQDPGQGLRLIYYSQIVNDFQKGDIAEGYSVSREKKESFPLTVTSAQKNPTAFYLCASSIRQNPSTDTQYFGPGTRLTVL.

The V call is TRBV29-1, the J call TRBJ2-7; TRBD2 matches at 7 bases. Trimming removed 4 bases from V and 2 bases from J; junction bases left unmatched: 5. This CDR3 region has 13 residues. The germline gives CDR1 SQVTM, CDR2 ANQGSEA. This CDR3 reads CSVAWTSAYEQYF. The CDR3 nucleotides are TGCAGCGTTGCCTGGACTAGTGCCTACGAGCAGTACTTC.

This clone was seen just once. The gene calls are TRBV6-5 and TRBJ2-7; possibly TRBD2 for D (6 bases). This CDR3 contains 12 residues. The germline CDR1 and CDR2 sequences are MNHEY and SVGAGI. V was cut by 0 bases and J by 7 bases, with 7 bases left in between. The CDR3 DNA sequence: TGTGCCAGCAGTTACTCGGCGGGGGAGCAGTACTTC. Translated, it gives CASSYSAGEQYF.

The rearrangement links TRBV7-9 to TRBJ2-7; D possibly corresponds to TRBD1 (6 bases). The CDR3 contains 14 residues. V lost 5 bases, J lost 2 bases, and 13 bases lay in between. Germline loops: CDR1 SEHNR, CDR2 FQNEAQ (reference sequence). The CDR3 here is CASSAQGSPYEQYF. CDR3 coding DNA: TGTGCCAGCAGCGCTCAGGGGTCCCCCTACGAGCAGTACTTC.